Following are 20 T cell receptor beta chains from one sample sequenced in a study of PD-1 blockade in classical Hodgkin lymphoma. Repertoires were generated with immunoSEQ multiplex PCR, while TCRdb's copy carries only in-frame clones and drops some. The sample records 39,000 or so clones, approximately 90% being singletons. Autologous stem cell transplantation was followed by relapse in every patient, and brentuximab vedotin exposure varied. Material: peripheral blood mononuclear cells (PBMCs), obtained before the second cycle of nivolumab. Receptors were obtained from a human donor with classical Hodgkin lymphoma.

In this sample, this clone turned up once. The V gene is TRBV5-8, the J gene TRBJ1-1; D is unresolved. V lost 5 bases and J lost 7, with 18 bases in between. The CDR3 runs 14 residues. Germline CDR1 is SGHTS and CDR2 is YDEGEE. CDR3: CASRRGSLSREAFF. The CDR3 DNA reads as TGTGCCAGCAGGCGCGGCAGTTTAAGCCGTGAAGCTTTCTTT.

The J gene is TRBJ2-7, the V gene TRBV19; weak D call: TRBD2 (7 bases). CDR3 length: 15 amino acids. Germline-derived CDR1 and CDR2 are LNHDA and SQIVND (reference sequence). Trimming shortened V by 5 bases and J by 2 bases, and 16 bases separated the two germline ends. CDR3 coding DNA: TGTGCCAGTAGTTCCTTCCGGGGGGCGGCCTACGAGCAGTACTTC. Encoded protein: CASSSFRGAAYEQYF.

This chain joins TRBV7-8 and TRBJ2-1; maybe TRBD1 (5 bases). The ends were cut back, 1 base at V and 8 bases at J, with 15 bases in the middle. Germline CDR1 is SGHVS and CDR2 is FQNEAQ. The length of the CDR3 is 15 residues. The CDR3 region is CASSLEVGQGDEQFF. The CDR3 region has the DNA TGTGCCAGCAGCTTAGAGGTGGGTCAAGGGGATGAGCAGTTCTTC.

This chain connects TRBV28 to TRBJ1-5; 9 bases align to TRBD1. The CDR3 has 16 residues. V trimming: 2 bases; J trimming: 5 bases; junction bases outside the gene matches: 7. CDR1 MDHEN and CDR2 SYDVKM come from the germline V gene. CDR3 protein: CASSLKGTGRHQPQHF. The CDR3 DNA sequence: TGTGCCAGCAGTTTAAAGGGGACAGGGAGGCATCAGCCCCAGCATTTT.

The chain links TRBV7-3 to TRBJ2-3; D is possibly TRBD2 (5 bases). Germline V CDR1 and CDR2: SGHTA, FQGTGA. V gave up 5 bases and J gave up 0 bases, with 15 bases separating them. The CDR3 is made up of 16 amino acids. The CDR3 region is CASSPGMGGSTDTQYF. The CDR3 DNA is TGTGCCAGCAGCCCGGGTATGGGCGGGAGCACAGATACGCAGTATTTT.

This chain joins TRBV19 and TRBJ1-4; no clear D gene. This CDR3 region has 18 residues. CDR1 LNHDA and CDR2 SQIVND come from the germline V gene (reference sequence). Trimming took off 3 bases at V and 6 bases at J, with 23 bases between the two ends. CDR3 in amino acids: CASSMGWQVGRLDEKLFF. In nucleotides, the CDR3 is TGTGCCAGTAGTATGGGGTGGCAGGTCGGGCGTTTGGATGAAAAACTGTTTTTT.

This chain uses TRBV5-6 with TRBJ2-3; weak D call: TRBD2 (5 bases). CDR1 and CDR2 from the germline V gene are SGHDT and YYEEEE. Trimming left V 0 bases short and J 0 bases short, with 17 bases between. The CDR3 covers 18 residues. The CDR3 nucleotides read TGTGCCAGCAGCTTGGCCACCCTCCGCGGGTCTAGCACAGATACGCAGTATTTT. Translation: CASSLATLRGSSTDTQYF. The complete variable domain, with remaining parts taken from reference TRBV5-6 and TRBJ2-3, reads DAGVTQSPTHLIKTRGQQVTLRCSPKSGHDTVSWYQQALGQGPQFIFQYYEEEERQRGNFPDRFSGHQFPNYSSELNVNALLLGDSALYLCASSLATLRGSSTDTQYFGPGTRLTVL.

For this clone: Other DNA variants within this sample encode the same CDR3. V is TRBV9 and J is TRBJ2-1; D gene uncertain. Per the germline V gene, CDR1 is SGDLS and CDR2 is YYNGEE. V dropped 0 bases and J dropped 0 bases, with 1 base sitting between them. This CDR3 has 13 residues. The CDR3 coding sequence is TGTGCCAGCAGCGTAGGCTCCTACAATGAGCAGTTCTTC. This sequence encodes CASSVGSYNEQFF.

This clone was seen a handful of times. The chain is built from TRBV10-3 and TRBJ2-7; D not resolved. Germline assignment: CDR1 ENHRY and CDR2 SYGVKD. V shed 6 bases and J shed 4 bases, with 10 bases lying between them. The CDR3 runs 12 residues. The CDR3 spells CAIRPAGYEQYF. CDR3 bases: TGTGCCATCAGACCGGCCGGGTACGAGCAGTACTTC.

The V call is TRBV29-1, the J call TRBJ2-5; TRBD2 matches at 8 bases. J lost 3 bases, V lost 1 base, and 10 bases had no gene match. Germline V gives CDR1 SQVTM, CDR2 ANQGSEA. The CDR3 is 16 residues long. Here the CDR3 reads CSVEVSWGSGKETQYF. The CDR3 nucleotides are TGCAGCGTTGAAGTCTCCTGGGGTAGCGGGAAAGAGACCCAGTACTTC.

The J gene is TRBJ2-2, the V gene TRBV11-2; D possibly corresponds to TRBD2 (6 bases). Trimming took 5 bases from V and 4 from J, leaving 17 bases between them. The CDR3 runs to 16 residues. CDR1 and CDR2 from the germline V gene are SGHAT and FQNNGV. The CDR3 DNA sequence: TGTGCCAGCAGCCCCAGGTTCGGGAGAATCACCGGGGAGCTGTTTTTT. Its protein is CASSPRFGRITGELFF.

The chain uses TRBV6-6 and TRBJ2-7, with TRBD2 matching over 13 bases. V lost 4 bases and J lost 3; bases outside the gene matches: 6. Germline values: CDR1 MNHNY, CDR2 SVGAGI (reference sequence). The CDR3 extends over 16 amino acids. The CDR3 loop is CASSSRGLAGLYEQYF. CDR3 bases: TGTGCCAGCAGTTCCCGGGGACTAGCGGGACTCTACGAGCAGTACTTC.

This chain connects TRBV9 to TRBJ1-4; D may be TRBD1 (5 bases). Germline V lookup: CDR1 SGDLS, CDR2 YYNGEE. V lost 4 bases and J 6 bases, leaving 10 bases between the germline ends. This CDR3 has 13 residues. The CDR3 DNA is TGTGCCAGCAGCACGCTGGGGGATGAAAAACTGTTTTTT. Residues: CASSTLGDEKLFF. The complete variable domain, with remaining parts taken from reference TRBV9 and TRBJ1-4, reads DSGVTQTPKHLITATGQRVTLRCSPRSGDLSVYWYQQSLDQGLQFLIQYYNGEERAKGNILERFSAQQFPDLHSELNLSSLELGDSALYFCASSTLGDEKLFFGSGTQLSVL.

CDR3 sequence (DNA): TGTGCCAGCAGTTCGAACTGGGGGGGTATGAAGCCCCAGCATTTT. This translates into CASSSNWGGMKPQHF. This chain joins TRBV28 and TRBJ1-5, with D possibly being TRBD1 (5 bases). With 4 bases removed from V and 8 bases from J, the gap between germline ends came to 18 bases. The CDR3 has 15 amino acids. The germline CDR1 and CDR2 sequences are MDHEN and SYDVKM. The full variable domain, completed using reference TRBV28 and TRBJ1-5, is DVKVTQSSRYLVKRTGEKVFLECVQDMDHENMFWYRQDPGLGLRLIYFSYDVKMKEKGDIPEGYSVSREKKERFSLILESASTNQTSMYLCASSSNWGGMKPQHFGDGTRLSIL.

The J gene is TRBJ1-2, the V gene TRBV7-9; D possibly corresponds to TRBD1 (5 bases). The CDR3 is made up of 15 amino acids. Germline V CDR1 and CDR2: SEHNR, FQNEAQ (reference sequence). V was trimmed by 5 bases and J by 4 bases, leaving 17 bases between them. The DNA of the CDR3 is TGTGCCAGCAGCGGGGAGACAGCGCCTTTCTATGGCTACACCTTC. Translating it yields CASSGETAPFYGYTF. The variable domain in full, with the rest retrieved from reference TRBV7-9 and TRBJ1-2, is DTGVSQNPRHKITKRGQNVTFRCDPISEHNRLYWYRQTLGQGPEFLTYFQNEAQLEKSRLLSDRFSAERPKGSFSTLEIQRTEQGDSAMYLCASSGETAPFYGYTFGSGTRLTVV.

This chain uses TRBV12-5 with TRBJ1-1; D gene unclear. This CDR3 has 13 residues. Per the germline V gene, CDR1 is LGHNT and CDR2 is FRNRAP. Trimming took off 9 bases at V and 1 base at J, with 12 bases between the two ends. The CDR3 loop is CASALEENTEAFF. The CDR3 DNA sequence: TGTGCTAGCGCCCTTGAGGAGAACACTGAAGCTTTCTTT. Full variable domain (missing parts from reference TRBV12-5 and TRBJ1-1): DARVTQTPRHKVTEMGQEVTMRCQPILGHNTVFWYRQTMMQGLELLAYFRNRAPLDDSGMPKDRFSAEMPDATLATLKIQPSEPRDSAVYFCASALEENTEAFFGQGTRLTVV.

The rearrangement uses TRBV7-9 and TRBJ2-2; possibly TRBD1 for D (8 bases). The CDR3 has 16 residues. Trimming removed 5 bases at V and 4 bases at J, with 17 bases between. CDR1 is SEHNR, CDR2 FQNEAQ, per germline (reference sequence). The CDR3 sequence is CASSPSTGEGTGELFF. DNA for the CDR3: TGTGCCAGCAGCCCCTCGACAGGGGAGGGCACCGGGGAGCTGTTTTTT. Full variable domain (missing parts from reference TRBV7-9 and TRBJ2-2): DTGVSQNPRHKITKRGQNVTFRCDPISEHNRLYWYRQTLGQGPEFLTYFQNEAQLEKSRLLSDRFSAERPKGSFSTLEIQRTEQGDSAMYLCASSPSTGEGTGELFFGEGSRLTVL.

This chain joins TRBV9 and TRBJ2-7; TRBD1 or TRBD2 may be the D gene (5 bases each). This CDR3 has 12 residues. Trimming took 3 bases from V and 6 from J, leaving 10 bases between them. Germline loops: CDR1 SGDLS, CDR2 YYNGEE. DNA for the CDR3: TGTGCCAGCAGCGAGACTGGGGGCGAGCAGTACTTC. It codes for CASSETGGEQYF.

DNA for the CDR3: TGTGCCAGCAGTGTTCTGAACACCGGGGAGCTGTTTTTT. Its translation is CASSVLNTGELFF. The chain employs TRBV2 and TRBJ2-2; D remains ambiguous. Trimming pared 4 bases from V and 1 base from J, leaving 4 bases between. The CDR3 contains 13 residues. Germline lookup yields CDR1 SNHLY and CDR2 FYNNEI.

The J gene is TRBJ1-2, the V gene TRBV7-3; a weak D match, TRBD1 (5 bases). CDR1 and CDR2 (germline): SGHTA, FQGTGA. Trimming cost V 5 bases and J 6 bases, with 16 bases left between them. The CDR3 covers 14 residues. CDR3: CASSPQGRGDGYTF. CDR3 DNA: TGTGCCAGCAGCCCCCAGGGAAGGGGAGATGGCTACACCTTC. Full variable domain (rest looked up from reference TRBV7-3 and TRBJ1-2): GAGVSQTPSNKVTEKGKYVELRCDPISGHTALYWYRQSLGQGPEFLIYFQGTGAADDSGLPNDRFFAVRPEGSVSTLKIQRTERGDSAVYLCASSPQGRGDGYTFGSGTRLTVV.